The entry below gives a single T cell receptor beta chain sequence along with its context. This sample stems from a study of blood T cell repertoires in COVID-19. Study context: Sources were T cells, B-cell-depleted T cells, or PBMCs; the material itself was cDNA or gDNA.

Patients of the Seattle cohort, enrolled during active infection, were followed longitudinally. The germline V and J ends were trimmed by 6 bases and 8 bases, with 13 bases remaining between them. This CDR3 is built from 12 residues. Germline loops: CDR1 LNHDA, CDR2 SQIVND (reference sequence). TCRdb's table, derived via immunoSEQ multiplex PCR, lists solely in-frame clones and lacks some. This table has roughly 200,000 clones, 80% to 90% appearing once. This TCR derives from a woman aged 35 to 49 with COVID-19, enrolled during active disease. The sample was peripheral blood. This sequence joins TRBV19 and TRBJ1-2; D remains unclear. CDR3 in DNA: TGTGCCAGTAGAGAGGTCGGCGGCGGCTACACCTTC. Its translation: CASREVGGGYTF. The variable domain in full, with the rest retrieved from reference TRBV19 and TRBJ1-2, is DGGITQSPKYLFRKEGQNVTLSCEQNLNHDAMYWYRQDPGQGLRLIYYSQIVNDFQKGDIAEGYSVSREKKESFPLTVTSAQKNPTAFYLCASREVGGGYTFGSGTRLTVV.